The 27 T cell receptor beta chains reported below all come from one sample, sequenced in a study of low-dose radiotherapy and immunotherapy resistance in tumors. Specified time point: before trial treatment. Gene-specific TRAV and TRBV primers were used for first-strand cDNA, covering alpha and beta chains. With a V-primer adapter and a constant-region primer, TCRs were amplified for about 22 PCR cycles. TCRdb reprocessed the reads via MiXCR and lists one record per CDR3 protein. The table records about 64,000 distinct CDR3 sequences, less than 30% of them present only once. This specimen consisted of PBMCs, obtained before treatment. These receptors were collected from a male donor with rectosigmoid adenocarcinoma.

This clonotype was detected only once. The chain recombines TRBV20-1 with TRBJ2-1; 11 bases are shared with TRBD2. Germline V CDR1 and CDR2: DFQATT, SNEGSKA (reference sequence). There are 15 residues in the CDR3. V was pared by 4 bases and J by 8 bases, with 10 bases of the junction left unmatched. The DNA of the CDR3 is TGCAGTGCTATAACTAGCGGGAGTGGGGGCGATGAGCAGTTCTTC. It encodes CSAITSGSGGDEQFF.

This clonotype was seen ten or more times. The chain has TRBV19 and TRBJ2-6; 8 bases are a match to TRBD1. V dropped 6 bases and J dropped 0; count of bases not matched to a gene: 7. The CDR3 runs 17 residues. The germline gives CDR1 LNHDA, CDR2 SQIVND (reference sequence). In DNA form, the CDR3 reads TGTGCCAGTAGCCGGGACAGGTCACACTCTGGGGCCAACGTCCTGACTTTC. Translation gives CASSRDRSHSGANVLTF.

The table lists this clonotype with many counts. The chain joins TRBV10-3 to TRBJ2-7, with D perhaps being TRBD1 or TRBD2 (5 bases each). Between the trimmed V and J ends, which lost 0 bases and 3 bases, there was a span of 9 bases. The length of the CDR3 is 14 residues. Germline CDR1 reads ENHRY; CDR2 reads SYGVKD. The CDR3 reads CAISESKGSYEQYF. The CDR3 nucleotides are TGTGCCATCAGTGAGTCCAAGGGGAGCTACGAGCAGTACTTC.

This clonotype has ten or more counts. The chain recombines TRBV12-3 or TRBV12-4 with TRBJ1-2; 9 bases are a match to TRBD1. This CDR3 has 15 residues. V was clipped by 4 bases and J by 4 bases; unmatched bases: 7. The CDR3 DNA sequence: TGTGCCAGCAGTTCGACGGGACAGGGAGTCTATGGCTACACCTTC. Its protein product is CASSSTGQGVYGYTF.

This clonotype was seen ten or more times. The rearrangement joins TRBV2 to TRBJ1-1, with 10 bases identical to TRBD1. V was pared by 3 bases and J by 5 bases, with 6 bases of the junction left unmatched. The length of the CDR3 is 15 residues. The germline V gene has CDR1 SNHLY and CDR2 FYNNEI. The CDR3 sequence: CASSDHGGQGTEAFF. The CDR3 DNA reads TGTGCCAGCAGTGACCATGGGGGACAGGGGACTGAAGCTTTCTTT.

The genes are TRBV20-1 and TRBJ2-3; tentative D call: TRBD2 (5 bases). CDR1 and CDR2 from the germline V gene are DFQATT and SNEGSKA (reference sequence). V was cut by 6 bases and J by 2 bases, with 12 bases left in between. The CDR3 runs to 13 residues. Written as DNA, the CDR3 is TGCAGTGCCCGGACTTCGCCCACAGATACGCAGTATTTT. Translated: CSARTSPTDTQYF.

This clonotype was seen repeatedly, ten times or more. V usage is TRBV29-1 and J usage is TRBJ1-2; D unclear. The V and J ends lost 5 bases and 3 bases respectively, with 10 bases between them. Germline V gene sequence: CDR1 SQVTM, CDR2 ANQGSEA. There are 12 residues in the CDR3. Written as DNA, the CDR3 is TGCAGCGTTAGATGGGCGTACTATGGCTACACCTTC. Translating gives CSVRWAYYGYTF.

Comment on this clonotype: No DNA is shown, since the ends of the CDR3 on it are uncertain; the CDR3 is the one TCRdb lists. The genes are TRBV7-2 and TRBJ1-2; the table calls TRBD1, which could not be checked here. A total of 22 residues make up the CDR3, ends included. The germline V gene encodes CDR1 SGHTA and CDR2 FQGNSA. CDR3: CASTNQTSMYLCASSQDRGVTF.

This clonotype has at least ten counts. CDR3 in amino acids: CASSPGGVETQYF. The CDR3 DNA follows: TGTGCCAGCAGCCCAGGAGGGGTGGAGACCCAGTACTTC. The rearrangement uses TRBV6-2 or TRBV6-3 and TRBJ2-5, with D possibly being TRBD2 (6 bases). V was cut by 6 bases and J by 5 bases, with 13 bases left in between. Germline V CDR1 and CDR2: MNHEY, SVGEGT. The CDR3 spans 13 residues.

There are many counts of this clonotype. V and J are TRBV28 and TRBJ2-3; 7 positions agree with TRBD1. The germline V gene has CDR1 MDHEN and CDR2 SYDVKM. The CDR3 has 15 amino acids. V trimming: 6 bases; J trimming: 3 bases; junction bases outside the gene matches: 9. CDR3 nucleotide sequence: TGTGCCAGCAGCCGTCCCGACAGGGTAACAGATACGCAGTATTTT. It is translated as CASSRPDRVTDTQYF.

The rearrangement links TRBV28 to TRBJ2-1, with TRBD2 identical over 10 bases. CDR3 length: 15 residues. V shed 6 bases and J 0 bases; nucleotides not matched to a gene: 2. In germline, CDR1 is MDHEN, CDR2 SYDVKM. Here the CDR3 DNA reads TGTGCCAGCAGGAGCGGGAGGGGCTCCTACAATGAGCAGTTCTTC. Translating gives CASRSGRGSYNEQFF.

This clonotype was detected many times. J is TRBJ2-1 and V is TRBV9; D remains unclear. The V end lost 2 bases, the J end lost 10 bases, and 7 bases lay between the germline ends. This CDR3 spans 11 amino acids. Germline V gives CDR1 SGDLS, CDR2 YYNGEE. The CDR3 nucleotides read TGTGCCAGCAGCGTCTACGAGGAGCAGTTCTTC. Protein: CASSVYEEQFF.

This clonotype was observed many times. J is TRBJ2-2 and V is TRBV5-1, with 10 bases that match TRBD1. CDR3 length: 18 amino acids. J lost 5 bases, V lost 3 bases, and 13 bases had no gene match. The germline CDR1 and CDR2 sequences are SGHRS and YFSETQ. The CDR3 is CASSSSPNDRGLTGELFF. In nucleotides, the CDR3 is TGCGCCAGCAGCTCTTCCCCCAATGACAGGGGGCTAACCGGGGAGCTGTTTTTT.

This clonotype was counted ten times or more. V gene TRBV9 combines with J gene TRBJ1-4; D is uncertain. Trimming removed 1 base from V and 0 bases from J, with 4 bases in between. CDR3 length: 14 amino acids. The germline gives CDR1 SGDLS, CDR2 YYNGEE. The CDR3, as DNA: TGTGCCAGCAGCGTATTTGCAACTAATGAAAAACTGTTTTTT. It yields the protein CASSVFATNEKLFF. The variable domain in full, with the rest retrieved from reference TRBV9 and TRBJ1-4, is DSGVTQTPKHLITATGQRVTLRCSPRSGDLSVYWYQQSLDQGLQFLIQYYNGEERAKGNILERFSAQQFPDLHSELNLSSLELGDSALYFCASSVFATNEKLFFGSGTQLSVL.

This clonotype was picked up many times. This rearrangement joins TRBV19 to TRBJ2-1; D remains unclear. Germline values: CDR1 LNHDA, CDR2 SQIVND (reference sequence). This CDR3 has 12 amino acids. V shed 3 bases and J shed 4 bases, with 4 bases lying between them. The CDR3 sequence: CASSMEYNEQFF. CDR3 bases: TGTGCCAGTAGTATGGAGTACAATGAGCAGTTCTTC.

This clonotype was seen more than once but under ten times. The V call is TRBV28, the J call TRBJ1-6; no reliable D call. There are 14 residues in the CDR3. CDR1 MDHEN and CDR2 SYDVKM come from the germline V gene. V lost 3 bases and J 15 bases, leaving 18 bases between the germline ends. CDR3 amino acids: CASSFNLREISLHF. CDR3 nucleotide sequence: TGTGCCAGCAGTTTCAACCTCCGGGAGATCAGCCTCCACTTT.

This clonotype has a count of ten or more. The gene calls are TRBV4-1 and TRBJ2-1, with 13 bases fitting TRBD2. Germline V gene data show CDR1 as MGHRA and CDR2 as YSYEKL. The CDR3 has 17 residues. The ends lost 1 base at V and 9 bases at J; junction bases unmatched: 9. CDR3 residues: CASSQAGLAGSKGEQFF. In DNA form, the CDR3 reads TGCGCCAGCAGCCAAGCGGGACTAGCGGGATCAAAGGGTGAGCAGTTCTTC.

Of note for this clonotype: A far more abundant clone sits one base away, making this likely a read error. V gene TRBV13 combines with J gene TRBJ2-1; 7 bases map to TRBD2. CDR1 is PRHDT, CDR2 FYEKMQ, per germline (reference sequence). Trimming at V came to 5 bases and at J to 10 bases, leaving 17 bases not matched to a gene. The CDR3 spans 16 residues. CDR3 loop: CASSRLGTTNSYEQFF. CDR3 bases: TGTGCCAGCAGCCGACTCGGGACTACCAACTCCTACGAGCAGTTCTTC.

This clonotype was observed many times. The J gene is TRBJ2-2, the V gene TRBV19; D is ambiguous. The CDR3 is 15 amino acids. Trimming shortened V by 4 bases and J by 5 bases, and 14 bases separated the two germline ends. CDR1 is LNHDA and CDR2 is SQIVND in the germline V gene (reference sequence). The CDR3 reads CASSSAPERTGELFF. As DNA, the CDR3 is TGTGCCAGTAGTAGCGCTCCTGAGAGGACCGGGGAGCTGTTTTTT.

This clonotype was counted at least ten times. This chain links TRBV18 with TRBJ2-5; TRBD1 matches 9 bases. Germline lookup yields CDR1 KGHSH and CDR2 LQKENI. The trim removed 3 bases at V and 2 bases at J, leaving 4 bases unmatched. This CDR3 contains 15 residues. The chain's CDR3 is CASSPGQGGQETQYF. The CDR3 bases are TGTGCCAGCTCACCGGGACAGGGAGGACAAGAGACCCAGTACTTC.

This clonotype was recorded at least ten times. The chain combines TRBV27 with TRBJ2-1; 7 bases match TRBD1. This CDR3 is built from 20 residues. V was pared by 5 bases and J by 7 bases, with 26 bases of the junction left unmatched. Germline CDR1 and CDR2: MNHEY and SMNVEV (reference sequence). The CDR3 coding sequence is TGTGCCAGCAGTCCAGGTTGGGGACAGCCGAGGCGAGGGGGTGATAATGAGCAGTTCTTC. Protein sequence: CASSPGWGQPRRGGDNEQFF.

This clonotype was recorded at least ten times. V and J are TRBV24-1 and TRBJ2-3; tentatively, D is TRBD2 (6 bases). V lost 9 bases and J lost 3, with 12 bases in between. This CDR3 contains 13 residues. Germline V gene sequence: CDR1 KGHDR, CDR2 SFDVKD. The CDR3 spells CATQRGRTDTQYF. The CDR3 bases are TGTGCCACCCAAAGAGGGAGGACAGATACGCAGTATTTT.

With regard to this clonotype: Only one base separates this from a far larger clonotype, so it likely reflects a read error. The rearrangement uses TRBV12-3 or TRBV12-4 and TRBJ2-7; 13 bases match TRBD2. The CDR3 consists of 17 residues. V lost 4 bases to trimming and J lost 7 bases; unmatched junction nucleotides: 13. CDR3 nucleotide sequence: TGTGCCAGCAGTTCCCCGGGACTAGCGGGGTCCTACAATGAGCAGTACTTC. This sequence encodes CASSSPGLAGSYNEQYF.

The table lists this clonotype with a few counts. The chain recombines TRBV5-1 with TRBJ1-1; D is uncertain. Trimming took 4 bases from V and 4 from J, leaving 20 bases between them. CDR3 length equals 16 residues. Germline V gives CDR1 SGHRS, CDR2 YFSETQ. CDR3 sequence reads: CASSPGVGRSVTEAFF. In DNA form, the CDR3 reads TGCGCCAGCAGCCCTGGCGTGGGCCGGAGCGTCACTGAAGCTTTCTTT.

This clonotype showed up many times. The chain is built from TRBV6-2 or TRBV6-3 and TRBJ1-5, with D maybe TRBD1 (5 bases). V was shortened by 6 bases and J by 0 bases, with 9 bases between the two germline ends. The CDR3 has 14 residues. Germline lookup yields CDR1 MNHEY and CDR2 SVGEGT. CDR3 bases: TGTGCCAGCAGCGCCGACAGTAGCAATCAGCCCCAGCATTTT. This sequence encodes CASSADSSNQPQHF.

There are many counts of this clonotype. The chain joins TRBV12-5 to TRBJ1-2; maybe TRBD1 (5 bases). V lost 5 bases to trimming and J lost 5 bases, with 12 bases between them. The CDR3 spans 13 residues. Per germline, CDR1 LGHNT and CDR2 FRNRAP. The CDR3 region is CASGDDSLYGYTF. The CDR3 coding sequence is TGTGCTAGTGGTGACGACAGCCTATATGGCTACACCTTC.

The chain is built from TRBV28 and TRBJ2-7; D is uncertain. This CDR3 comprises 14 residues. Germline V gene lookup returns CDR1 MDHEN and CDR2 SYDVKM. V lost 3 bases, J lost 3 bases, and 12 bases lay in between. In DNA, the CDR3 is TGTGCCAGCAGTTTGGTCACAGACCACTACGAGCAGTACTTC. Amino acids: CASSLVTDHYEQYF. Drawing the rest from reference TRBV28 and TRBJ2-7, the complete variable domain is DVKVTQSSRYLVKRTGEKVFLECVQDMDHENMFWYRQDPGLGLRLIYFSYDVKMKEKGDIPEGYSVSREKKERFSLILESASTNQTSMYLCASSLVTDHYEQYFGPGTRLTVT.